This T cell receptor (beta chain) was captured by sequencing in a study of T-cell reconstitution after alpha-beta-depleted transplantation in children. As regards this clonotype: Its cognate antigen is unknown.

Broader study findings: T-cell counts and diversity at one year following transplant were attributed mainly to newly produced T cells. Approximately two months post-transplant, alpha-beta T cells reportedly originated from several hundred expanded graft clones.

The CDR3 contains 14 residues. Germline V gives CDR1 WSHSY, CDR2 SAAADI. Trimming stripped 0 bases from V and 6 bases from J, with 9 bases between. Using unique molecular identifiers, the investigators prepared the TCRbeta library. MiXCR was run by TCRdb on the PCR reads, yielding one entry per CDR3 protein. This table has roughly 200,000 distinct CDR3 sequences, approximately 11% appearing once. V usage is TRBV10-2 and J usage is TRBJ1-5; no firm D call. Here the sequenced sample was PBMCs, taken before TCRalphabeta/CD19-depleted stem cell transplant. The source of this sequence is a child in the first two years of life with acute myeloid leukemia, due to receive a stem cell transplant. The CDR3 nucleotides are TGCGCCAGCAGTGAGTCGACGCGAGGTCAGCCCCAGCATTTT. It specifies CASSESTRGQPQHF.